The 20 T cell receptor beta chains below all came from one sample that was sequenced in a study of cytomegalovirus exposure and HLA in healthy donors. Primers included in the PCR were 60 Vbeta and 13 Jbeta primers. Generated by immunoSEQ multiplex PCR, the TCRdb table keeps only in-frame clones and is missing some. The data hold about 83,000 clones, with more than 70% observed a single time. Sequencing was carried out using PBMCs. The receptors come from a man in his 60s in good health and CMV-seronegative.

The sample holds a few counts of this clone. The V call is TRBV7-9, the J call TRBJ2-2, with TRBD2 matching over 12 bases. The CDR3 contains 16 residues. The germline gives CDR1 SEHNR, CDR2 FQNEAQ (reference sequence). The V and J ends lost 8 bases and 1 base, in that order; junction bases with no gene match: 5. The CDR3 is CASRTSGAMNTGELFF. DNA for the CDR3: TGTGCCAGCCGGACTAGCGGGGCTATGAACACCGGGGAGCTGTTTTTT.

The chain uses TRBV6-4 and TRBJ2-7, with TRBD2 matching over 11 bases. This CDR3 has 14 residues. J was trimmed by 4 bases and V by 6 bases; bases with no gene match: 5. Germline CDR1 MRHNA, CDR2 SNTAGT. The CDR3 region has the DNA TGTGCCAGCAGGGCTAGCGGGGGGCGATACGAGCAGTACTTC. Translation gives CASRASGGRYEQYF.

V usage is TRBV6-5 and J usage is TRBJ2-3; D unclear. The CDR3 runs 13 residues. Per the germline V gene, CDR1 is MNHEY and CDR2 is SVGAGI. Trimming took off 8 bases at V and 1 base at J, with 10 bases between the two ends. The CDR3 DNA is TGTGCCAGCCGACGGCAGGGCACAGATACGCAGTATTTT. Translation gives CASRRQGTDTQYF.

The chain is built from TRBV7-9 and TRBJ2-5, with TRBD1 matching 9 bases. This CDR3 spans 18 amino acids. Germline loops: CDR1 SEHNR, CDR2 FQNEAQ (reference sequence). J was trimmed by 1 base and V by 5 bases; bases with no gene match: 14. Here the CDR3 reads CASSPWTGQGFRQETQYF. As DNA, the CDR3 is TGTGCCAGCAGCCCCTGGACGGGACAGGGCTTCCGCCAAGAGACCCAGTACTTC. The full variable domain, completed using reference TRBV7-9 and TRBJ2-5, is DTGVSQNPRHKITKRGQNVTFRCDPISEHNRLYWYRQTLGQGPEFLTYFQNEAQLEKSRLLSDRFSAERPKGSFSTLEIQRTEQGDSAMYLCASSPWTGQGFRQETQYFGPGTRLLVL.

The V and J genes are TRBV27 and TRBJ2-7, with 8 bases identical to TRBD2. The CDR3 contains 15 residues. The V gene end was trimmed by 2 bases and the J gene end by 0 bases; junction bases not matched to a gene: 3. From germline, CDR1 is MNHEY and CDR2 SMNVEV (reference sequence). The CDR3 DNA reads TGTGCCAGCAGTTTACGGGGGGGTCTCTCCTACGAGCAGTACTTC. Translating it yields CASSLRGGLSYEQYF.

The chain uses TRBV4-1 and TRBJ1-5; 10 bases agree with TRBD1. CDR1 and CDR2 (germline): MGHRA, YSYEKL. With 2 bases clipped from V and 4 bases from J, the junction kept 5 bases outside the gene matches. There are 16 residues in the CDR3. The CDR3 loop reads CASSQKTGGENQPQHF. DNA for the CDR3: TGCGCCAGCAGCCAAAAGACAGGGGGCGAGAATCAGCCCCAGCATTTT.

Regarding this clone: One end of the junction fails to match germline, which may point to a read error. The chain recombines TRBV7-9 with TRBJ1-2, with no clear D. The CDR3 length is 15 residues. Germline CDR1 SEHNR, CDR2 FQNEAQ (reference sequence). CDR3 region: CSSSLEMGGRKGETF. The CDR3 nucleotides are TGTTCCAGCAGCCTGGAAATGGGCGGGCGAAAGGGTGAGACCTTC.

The gene calls are TRBV10-3 and TRBJ1-4, with D maybe TRBD1 (5 bases). The CDR3 covers 14 residues. Per germline, CDR1 ENHRY and CDR2 SYGVKD. Trimming stripped 0 bases from V and 8 bases from J, with 10 bases between. The CDR3 region is CAISESPGLEKLFF. The CDR3 DNA is TGTGCCATCAGTGAGTCTCCAGGGTTGGAAAAACTGTTTTTT.

V is TRBV20-1 and J is TRBJ1-2; D remains unclear. V was shortened by 6 bases and J by 7 bases, with 9 bases between the two germline ends. The length of the CDR3 is 10 residues. The germline gives CDR1 DFQATT, CDR2 SNEGSKA (reference sequence). The CDR3 spells CSAASSGYTF. The CDR3 DNA sequence: TGCAGTGCAGCGTCGTCTGGCTACACCTTC.

The V and J genes are TRBV1 and TRBJ1-6. TRBV1 is a pseudogene segment. The CDR3 runs to 13 residues. CDR3 DNA: TGCACCAGCAGCCAACCTGGCGGTTCACCCCTCCACTTT. Its translation: CTSSQPGGSPLHF.

This rearrangement joins TRBV7-8 to TRBJ1-1, with D possibly TRBD1 on 6 matching bases. Trimming cost V 2 bases and J 4 bases, with 20 bases left between them. Germline V CDR1 and CDR2: SGHVS, FQNEAQ. The CDR3 runs to 17 residues. This CDR3 reads CASSLSRQRRGITEAFF. CDR3 DNA sequence: TGTGCCAGCAGCTTAAGCCGACAGCGCAGGGGAATCACTGAAGCTTTCTTT.

The V call is TRBV7-6, the J call TRBJ2-1, with 15 nucleotides matching TRBD2. This CDR3 contains 17 residues. V was clipped by 1 base and J by 8 bases; unmatched bases: 6. The germline gives CDR1 SGHVS, CDR2 FNYEAQ. CDR3 bases: TGTGCCAGCAGCTTAGGGGGACTAGCGGGGGGAGGGGATGAGCAGTTCTTC. As protein: CASSLGGLAGGGDEQFF. The full variable domain, in which reference TRBV7-6 and TRBJ2-1 provide the parts outside the CDR3, is GAGVSQSPRYKVTKRGQDVALRCDPISGHVSLYWYRQALGQGPEFLTYFNYEAQQDKSGLPNDRFSAERPEGSISTLTIQRTEQRDSAMYRCASSLGGLAGGGDEQFFGPGTRLTVL.

V usage is TRBV5-1 and J usage is TRBJ2-1; 9 bases line up with TRBD1. The V gene's germline CDR1 is SGHRS and CDR2 YFSETQ. The V gene end was trimmed by 3 bases and the J gene end by 4 bases; junction bases not matched to a gene: 17. The CDR3 loop spans 19 amino acids. The CDR3 is CASSWWGGARTGDYNEQFF. The CDR3 DNA follows: TGCGCCAGCAGCTGGTGGGGGGGGGCAAGGACAGGGGATTACAATGAGCAGTTCTTC.

This clone occurred a few times. This chain links TRBV5-6 with TRBJ1-5, with TRBD1 as a possible D gene (5 bases). The V gene lost 0 bases and the J gene lost 4 bases, with 8 bases spanning the gap. Looked up from germline, CDR1 is SGHDT and CDR2 is YYEEEE. The CDR3 loop spans 14 amino acids. The CDR3 sequence is CASSLDGGNQPQHF. The DNA for the CDR3 is TGTGCCAGCAGCTTGGATGGGGGGAATCAGCCCCAGCATTTT.

This clone was counted between two and nine times. The V call is TRBV9, the J call TRBJ1-1; a possible D gene is TRBD1 (5 bases). The CDR3 covers 14 residues. The V gene's germline CDR1 is SGDLS and CDR2 YYNGEE. Deletions cut 4 bases from V and 0 bases from J, with 10 bases between. The CDR3 protein is CASSREGMNTEAFF. The CDR3 DNA follows: TGTGCCAGCAGCCGGGAGGGGATGAACACTGAAGCTTTCTTT.

The chain combines TRBV5-6 with TRBJ1-1; D possibly corresponds to TRBD1 (5 bases). Germline V gene lookup returns CDR1 SGHDT and CDR2 YYEEEE. V lost 6 bases and J 6 bases, leaving 18 bases between the germline ends. This CDR3 comprises 14 residues. The CDR3 here is CASIYRGGSAEAFF. CDR3 nucleotide sequence: TGTGCCAGCATCTATCGGGGGGGGTCCGCTGAAGCTTTCTTT.

This chain connects TRBV11-2 to TRBJ1-1, with D hard to call. The germline V gene encodes CDR1 SGHAT and CDR2 FQNNGV. The CDR3 runs to 12 residues. Trimming shortened V by 7 bases and J by 0 bases, and 6 bases separated the two germline ends. CDR3 residues: CASTLLNTEAFF. As DNA, the CDR3 is TGTGCCAGCACCCTCTTGAACACTGAAGCTTTCTTT.

This clone was recorded a few times. The V and J genes are TRBV16 and TRBJ2-7; 7 nucleotides agree with TRBD2. With V trimmed by 2 bases and J by 0 bases, 4 bases remained unmatched. The V gene's germline CDR1 is KGHSY and CDR2 FQNENV. The CDR3 has 15 residues. CDR3 sequence: CASSQGRVSSYEQYF. The CDR3 DNA reads TGTGCCAGCAGCCAAGGGAGGGTCAGCTCCTACGAGCAGTACTTC.

The chain links TRBV4-1 to TRBJ2-2, with unresolved D. Looked up from germline, CDR1 is MGHRA and CDR2 is YSYEKL. V lost 0 bases and J 4 bases, leaving 12 bases between the germline ends. The CDR3 runs 16 residues. The CDR3 DNA follows: TGCGCCAGCAGCCAAGAAGCCGCGGTGAGCACCGGGGAGCTGTTTTTT. Translated, it gives CASSQEAAVSTGELFF.

The rearrangement joins TRBV2 to TRBJ1-2; D is undetermined. Trimming removed 2 bases from V and 8 bases from J, with 18 bases in between. Germline V lookup: CDR1 SNHLY, CDR2 FYNNEI. This CDR3 comprises 15 residues. Here the CDR3 DNA reads TGTGCCAGCAGTGAATCGCCTCCACATCTCGGGGGCTACACCTTC. This gives the protein CASSESPPHLGGYTF.